This note documents a single TCR beta chain sequence. In this sample, this clonotype turned up many times. Its recognized antigen is unknown. No much larger clone is present one base from it, and per-base qualities are unavailable. Trimming removed 4 bases from V and 8 bases from J, leaving 17 bases between the germline ends. CDR1 and CDR2, looked up from the germline V gene, are KGHDR and SFDVKD. The CDR3 starts with the cysteine, ends with the phenylalanine, and has 15 residues. The DNA shown is the 45-base CDR3, in frame from base 1. This entry belongs to a study of T cells after yellow fever vaccination (dated by TCRdb to between 2018 and 2021). Background for the entire study: The SMART-Seq v4 Ultra Low Input RNA kit was used to prepare libraries from fractions with low cell numbers. To follow T-cell clones before and after primary and booster YFV17D yellow fever vaccination, bulk TCR alpha and beta repertoires were sequenced over time. The cohort comprised two healthy male donors, one aged 18 to 30 and one aged 30 to 40 years. Bulk PBMC replicates and cell subsets were isolated from blood drawn at multiple timepoints before and after both primary and secondary immunization. Broad study findings and their caveats: After the booster, most clones that had expanded after primary vaccination were detected again (roughly 95% of CD4 and around 88% of CD8), suggesting broad maintenance of memory. Only a couple of donors were included in the study, so the extent to which the findings can be generalized is limited. Compared with the primary T-cell response, the secondary T-cell response was weaker but faster, peaking on day 5 rather than day 15. Computational filtering was required because FACS-sorted repertoires could contain abundant contaminating clonotypes from the bulk population. A small share of clonotypes occurred in both CD4 and CD8 compartments, likely arising from convergent recombination.

The treatment or condition label of this sample denotes: live attenuated yellow fever vaccine strain. PBMCs were isolated from peripheral blood using a standard Ficoll-Paque protocol. Dynabeads CD4 and CD8 positive selection kits were used to isolate the CD4 and CD8 T-cell fractions. RNA was extracted with TriZol from bulk PBMCs, CD4 and CD8 fractions, and dextramer-positive and dextramer-negative fractions. These reads were obtained on an Illumina NovaSeq 6000. TCR cDNA was synthesized by 5'RACE template switching, which introduced a universal primer site and unique molecular identifiers. Priming of cDNA synthesis was performed from both the TCR alpha and TCR beta constant segments. Library amplification involved two PCR steps, and the second step added sample barcodes and sequencing adapters. Sequencing of the libraries was done on either Illumina HiSeq 2500 (2x100 bp) or NovaSeq (2x150 bp). The published analysis was carried out like this. Demultiplexing of reads and collapsing into UMI consensus sequences were performed with MIGEC, and V(D)J alignment was carried out with MiXCR. Using edgeR on replicate PBMC samples, clonotypes were called vaccine-responding if FDR was below 0.01 and the log2 fold change was above 5 up to day 15. Each bulk clonotype received a CD4 or CD8 identity based on whether the sequenced CD4 or CD8 repertoire contained that clonotype at higher abundance. TCRdb applied fastp at Q25 and MiXCR to the public reads, then kept only in-frame beta chains. CDR3 protein duplicates are merged, each entry listing the most common genes and DNA. The V and J calls were not made by the authors but by TCRdb's processing. The table for this sample lists some 220,000 distinct CDR3 sequences; around 3.1% of them were counted only once. Approximately 3.5% of the sample is in the top ten clones.

The origin of this receptor is a man between 18 and 29 years old who received the YFV17D yellow fever vaccine. The sequencing used CD4+ T cells sorted from PBMCs, collected 10 days after the yellow fever booster vaccination. The chain joins TRBV24-1 to TRBJ2-1; the D gene cannot be named for sure. The sequence in DNA is TGTGCCACCAGTGACGCCTCTAGTTACCGAGATGAGCAGTTCTTC. Protein translation: CATSDASSYRDEQFF.